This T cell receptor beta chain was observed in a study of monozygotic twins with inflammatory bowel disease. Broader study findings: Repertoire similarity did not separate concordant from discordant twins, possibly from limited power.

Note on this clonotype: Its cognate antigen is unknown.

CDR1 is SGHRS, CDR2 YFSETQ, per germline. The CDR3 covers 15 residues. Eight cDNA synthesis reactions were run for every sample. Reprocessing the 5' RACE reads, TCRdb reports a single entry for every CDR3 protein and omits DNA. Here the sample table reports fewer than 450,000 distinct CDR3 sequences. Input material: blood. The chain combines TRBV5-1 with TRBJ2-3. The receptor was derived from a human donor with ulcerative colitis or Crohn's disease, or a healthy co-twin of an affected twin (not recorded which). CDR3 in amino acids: CASSLTVESTDTQYF.